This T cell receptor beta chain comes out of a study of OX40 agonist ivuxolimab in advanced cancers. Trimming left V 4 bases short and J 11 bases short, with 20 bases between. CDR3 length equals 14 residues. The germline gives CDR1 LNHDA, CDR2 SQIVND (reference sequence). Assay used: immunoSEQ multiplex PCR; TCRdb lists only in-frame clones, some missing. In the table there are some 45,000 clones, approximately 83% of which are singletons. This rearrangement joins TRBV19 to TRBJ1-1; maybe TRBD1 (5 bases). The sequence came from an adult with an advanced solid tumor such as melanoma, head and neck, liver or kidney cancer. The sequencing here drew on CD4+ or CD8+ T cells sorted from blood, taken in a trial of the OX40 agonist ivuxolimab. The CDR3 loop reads CASSSNRDFYFAFF. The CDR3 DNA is TGTGCCAGTAGTAGCAACCGGGACTTCTATTTCGCTTTCTTT. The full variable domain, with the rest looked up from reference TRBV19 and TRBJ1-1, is DGGITQSPKYLFRKEGQNVTLSCEQNLNHDAMYWYRQDPGQGLRLIYYSQIVNDFQKGDIAEGYSVSREKKESFPLTVTSAQKNPTAFYLCASSSNRDFYFAFFGQGTRLTVV.